These 22 T cell receptor beta chains share one sample of origin, sequenced in a study of control samples from healthy donors and cancer patients. Here immunoSEQ multiplex PCR was the method, and the copy in TCRdb shows in-frame clones only, minus some. The table records more than 95,000 clones, approximately 90% of them present only once. Sequences were obtained from PBMCs. The receptors come from a woman in her fifties or sixties with colorectal cancer.

The V and J genes are TRBV27 and TRBJ2-7; 7 positions agree with TRBD1. The CDR3 contains 15 residues. With V trimmed by 5 bases and J by 3 bases, 10 bases remained unmatched. The germline V gene has CDR1 MNHEY and CDR2 SMNVEV (reference sequence). CDR3 sequence (DNA): TGTGCCAGCAGTCCTACAGGGGACCCCGTCTACGAGCAGTACTTC. This translates into CASSPTGDPVYEQYF.

The chain links TRBV5-1 to TRBJ2-1; 7 bases map to TRBD1. Germline CDR1 is SGHRS and CDR2 is YFSETQ. The trim removed 3 bases at V and 7 bases at J, leaving 7 bases unmatched. CDR3 length: 14 amino acids. This CDR3 is CASSYETGLNEQFF. The DNA for the CDR3 is TGCGCCAGCAGCTATGAGACAGGGTTGAATGAGCAGTTCTTC.

This chain uses TRBV4-1 with TRBJ2-2; D gene uncertain. The V and J ends lost 1 base and 0 bases respectively, with 9 bases between them. The germline V gene encodes CDR1 MGHRA and CDR2 YSYEKL. The CDR3 is made up of 16 amino acids. CDR3 residues: CASSQAPTANTGELFF. The DNA of the CDR3 is TGCGCCAGCAGCCAAGCACCGACGGCGAACACCGGGGAGCTGTTTTTT.

This chain connects TRBV6-5 to TRBJ1-4; D not certain. V was clipped by 6 bases and J by 1 base, with 9 bases between them. This CDR3 is 14 amino acids long. Germline V gene data show CDR1 as MNHEY and CDR2 as SVGAGI. This CDR3 is CASRSGITNEKLFF. As DNA, the CDR3 is TGTGCCAGCAGAAGTGGTATAACTAATGAAAAACTGTTTTTT.

This chain connects TRBV18 to TRBJ2-7, with TRBD2 matching over 11 bases. This CDR3 contains 15 residues. V trimming: 3 bases; J trimming: 3 bases; junction bases outside the gene matches: 4. CDR1 is KGHSH, CDR2 LQKENI, per germline. CDR3 coding DNA: TGTGCCAGCTCACCGTCCGGGACTAGCGGCTACGAGCAGTACTTC. Amino acid sequence: CASSPSGTSGYEQYF.

The genes are TRBV12-3 or TRBV12-4 and TRBJ1-5; the D is unclear. Trimming took 2 bases from V and 4 from J, leaving 6 bases between them. CDR3 length: 13 residues. The CDR3 loop is CASSLQDNQPQHF. Here the CDR3 DNA reads TGTGCCAGCAGTTTACAGGATAATCAGCCCCAGCATTTT.

The genes are TRBV5-1 and TRBJ2-4; D is unresolved. The CDR3 sequence is 14 residues long. The germline V and J ends were trimmed by 5 bases and 5 bases, with 14 bases remaining between them. Germline V gene sequence: CDR1 SGHRS, CDR2 YFSETQ. For the CDR3, the DNA is TGCGCCAGCAGACATACCTCCGTGGAAAACATTCAGTACTTC. It is translated as CASRHTSVENIQYF.

The gene calls are TRBV10-3 and TRBJ2-1; TRBD2 aligns across 9 bases. The CDR3 is 14 residues long. Looked up from germline, CDR1 is ENHRY and CDR2 is SYGVKD. V lost 7 bases to trimming and J lost 5 bases; unmatched junction nucleotides: 6. CDR3 nucleotides: TGTGCCATCACTGGTAGCGGGAGCCACAATGAGCAGTTCTTC. Amino acids: CAITGSGSHNEQFF.

The rearrangement uses TRBV4-1 and TRBJ2-3, with 8 positions matching TRBD2. Looked up from germline, CDR1 is MGHRA and CDR2 is YSYEKL. Trimming removed 1 base from V and 3 bases from J; junction bases left unmatched: 3. The length of the CDR3 is 15 residues. CDR3 DNA: TGCGCCAGCAGCCAAGCCGCGGGAGGTACAGATACGCAGTATTTT. Encoded protein: CASSQAAGGTDTQYF.

The genes are TRBV13 and TRBJ2-5; tentative D call: TRBD2 (5 bases). The CDR3 is made up of 12 amino acids. V was clipped by 3 bases and J by 5 bases, with 7 bases between them. Germline CDR1 and CDR2: PRHDT and FYEKMQ (reference sequence). CDR3 amino acids: CASSLPGETQYF. DNA for the CDR3: TGTGCCAGCAGCTTGCCGGGGGAGACCCAGTACTTC. The variable domain in full, completed from reference TRBV13 and TRBJ2-5, reads AAGVIQSPRHLIKEKRETATLKCYPIPRHDTVYWYQQGPGQDPQFLISFYEKMQSDKGSIPDRFSAQQFSDYHSELNMSSLELGDSALYFCASSLPGETQYFGPGTRLLVL.

This clone was seen a handful of times. Within the sample, other DNA sequences also encode this same CDR3. J is TRBJ2-3 and V is TRBV19, with D possibly TRBD2 on 6 matching bases. Trimming pared 8 bases from V and 5 bases from J, leaving 11 bases between. Germline V CDR1 and CDR2: LNHDA, SQIVND (reference sequence). There are 12 residues in the CDR3. CDR3 region: CASGGPGDTQYF. The CDR3 DNA reads as TGTGCCAGTGGAGGGCCAGGAGATACGCAGTATTTT.

In nucleotides, the CDR3 is TGTGCCAGCAGTTCCTCTAACTATGGCTACACCTTC. Translated: CASSSSNYGYTF. The genes are TRBV12-3 or TRBV12-4 and TRBJ1-2; no definite D call. The CDR3 loop spans 12 amino acids. Trimming took off 4 bases at V and 0 bases at J, with 3 bases between the two ends.

The rearrangement links TRBV12-3 or TRBV12-4 to TRBJ2-3; D remains ambiguous. This CDR3 is 12 amino acids long. V shed 5 bases and J shed 4 bases, with 7 bases lying between them. The CDR3 loop is CASSLYPDTQYF. DNA for the CDR3: TGTGCCAGCAGTCTATATCCAGATACGCAGTATTTT.

This clone occurred once. This chain joins TRBV5-1 and TRBJ2-7; D is undetermined. CDR3 length equals 12 residues. CDR1 SGHRS and CDR2 YFSETQ come from the germline V gene. V lost 4 bases, J lost 5 bases, and 10 bases lay in between. The CDR3 here is CASSPDLHEQYF. DNA for the CDR3: TGCGCCAGCAGCCCGGACCTCCACGAGCAGTACTTC.

This clone was recorded once. The chain uses TRBV3-1 (or the pseudogene TRBV3-2) and TRBJ2-1; tentatively, D is TRBD1 or TRBD2 (5 bases each). Germline CDR1 and CDR2: LGHDT and YNNKEL (reference sequence). Trimming cost V 0 bases and J 15 bases, with 15 bases left between them. The CDR3 spans 13 residues. CDR3 residues: CASSQETGTDTFF. CDR3 DNA sequence: TGTGCCAGCAGCCAAGAGACGGGGACGGATACGTTCTTC.

The rearrangement joins TRBV19 to TRBJ1-3; 7 bases are a match to TRBD1. This CDR3 comprises 14 residues. Trimming cost V 4 bases and J 4 bases; bases outside gene matches: 4. Per the germline V gene, CDR1 is LNHDA and CDR2 is SQIVND (reference sequence). CDR3 DNA: TGTGCCAGTAGTAATCCGGGACAGGGAAACACCATATATTTT. This translates into CASSNPGQGNTIYF.

Remarks on this clone: The junction departs from the called germline gene at one end, perhaps through a read error. The chain couples TRBV4-1 to TRBJ1-2, with D hard to call. Germline V gene lookup returns CDR1 MGHRA and CDR2 YSYEKL. The CDR3 spans 14 residues. CDR3 in amino acids: CARSPPGREGGYTF. CDR3 bases: TGCGCCCGCAGCCCTCCGGGGAGGGAAGGGGGCTACACCTTC.

The CDR3 region is CASSQDRVIDEQYF. For the CDR3, the DNA is TGTGCCAGTAGCCAGGACAGGGTTATCGACGAGCAGTACTTC. V is TRBV19 and J is TRBJ2-7, with 8 bases matching TRBD1. This CDR3 has 14 residues. Germline V CDR1 and CDR2: LNHDA, SQIVND (reference sequence). Trimming took 6 bases from V and 5 from J; bases not matched to a gene: 9.

This clone is a singleton in its sample. The CDR3 sequence is CATRQGNTGELFF. The CDR3, as DNA: TGTGCCACCAGACAGGGAAACACCGGGGAGCTGTTTTTT. The chain joins TRBV24-1 to TRBJ2-2; perhaps TRBD1 as D (6 bases). The CDR3 is 13 residues long. V was trimmed by 7 bases and J by 2 bases, leaving 7 bases between them. Germline CDR1 and CDR2: KGHDR and SFDVKD.

As for this clone: The identical CDR3 is also encoded by other nucleotide sequences in the sample. The J gene is TRBJ2-7, the V gene TRBV3-1 (or the pseudogene TRBV3-2); D is undetermined. The V end lost 1 base, the J end lost 3 bases, and 4 bases lay between the germline ends. The germline V gene encodes CDR1 LGHDT and CDR2 YNNKEL (reference sequence). The CDR3 has 12 amino acids. CDR3 nucleotides: TGTGCCAGCAGCCAAGGTAGCTACGAGCAGTACTTC. Protein sequence: CASSQGSYEQYF.

The chain couples TRBV18 to TRBJ1-4; no firm D call. With 1 base removed from V and 0 bases from J, the gap between germline ends came to 9 bases. Germline assignment: CDR1 KGHSH and CDR2 LQKENI. This CDR3 contains 16 residues. This chain's CDR3 is CASSPLSRATNEKLFF. The DNA for the CDR3 is TGTGCCAGCTCACCACTGTCACGGGCAACTAATGAAAAACTGTTTTTT.

The J gene is TRBJ2-5, the V gene TRBV7-8, with D possibly being TRBD2 (5 bases). Germline V gene lookup returns CDR1 SGHVS and CDR2 FQNEAQ. The V end lost 0 bases, the J end lost 7 bases, and 15 bases lay between the germline ends. The CDR3 length is 15 residues. The CDR3 reads CASSLASGPPGTQYF. DNA of the CDR3: TGTGCCAGCAGCTTAGCGAGCGGTCCTCCGGGGACCCAGTACTTC.